The clone carrying this T cell receptor (beta chain) showed up just a few times. Its target is unknown. The treatment: approximately nine-day PBMC culture with coronavirus spike peptide pools or control peptides (ViraFEST assay). Germline loops: CDR1 DFQATT, CDR2 SNEGSKA (reference sequence). The CDR3 covers 14 residues. J lost 6 bases, V lost 2 bases, and 10 bases had no gene match. The source of the sample is a study of vaccination and CD4 T cells after COVID-19. With the Oncomine TCR Beta short-read assay, DNA from cultured CD4+ T cells was sequenced. TCRdb reprocessed the PCR reads via MiXCR and lists one record per CDR3 protein. The sample holds about 17,000 distinct CDR3 sequences, 43% seen once. Regarding the study as a whole: SARS-CoV-2-reactive clonotypes rose nonsignificantly, with the median going from roughly 19 to 38.

The source material was CD4+ T cells from blood, cultured in vitro, sampled after SARS-CoV-2 vaccination. The source of this sequence is a human donor who had recovered from COVID-19. The V and J genes are TRBV20-1 and TRBJ2-7, with 7 bases fitting TRBD1. CDR3 protein: CSARRRRQGSEQYF. CDR3 coding DNA: TGCAGTGCTAGAAGACGTCGACAGGGAAGCGAGCAGTACTTC.